This TCR beta chain was identified in a study of T cell responses to AZD1222 COVID-19 vaccine. Study results and caveats: Spike was spanned by vaccine-associated CD4 TCRs, which were dominant at 160-218 and 743-854. Repertoire collection took place solely once the T cell response had peaked. Within unmutated variant regions lay the reported targets of nearly half of spike-specific TCRs. Vaccination with two AZD1222 doses was followed by a rise in Spike-specific TCR breadth and depth.

In the case of this clone: Its antigen is not known.

This table comes from immunoSEQ multiplex PCR, and its TCRdb copy is limited to in-frame clones, with some not included. The profile shows about 120,000 clones, approximately 88% of them singletons. The sample was peripheral blood, taken on day 0 of AZD1222 vaccination. This receptor was identified in an adult in good health.

The CDR3, as DNA: TGTGCCAGCAGCCTCGGGACAGGGAATCAGCCCCAGCATTTT. Protein sequence: CASSLGTGNQPQHF. V gene TRBV3-1 (or the pseudogene TRBV3-2) combines with J gene TRBJ1-5, with 9 positions matching TRBD1. CDR1 is LGHDT, CDR2 YNNKEL, per germline (reference sequence). The CDR3 is made up of 14 amino acids. V gave up 4 bases and J gave up 4 bases; unmatched junction bases: 2.